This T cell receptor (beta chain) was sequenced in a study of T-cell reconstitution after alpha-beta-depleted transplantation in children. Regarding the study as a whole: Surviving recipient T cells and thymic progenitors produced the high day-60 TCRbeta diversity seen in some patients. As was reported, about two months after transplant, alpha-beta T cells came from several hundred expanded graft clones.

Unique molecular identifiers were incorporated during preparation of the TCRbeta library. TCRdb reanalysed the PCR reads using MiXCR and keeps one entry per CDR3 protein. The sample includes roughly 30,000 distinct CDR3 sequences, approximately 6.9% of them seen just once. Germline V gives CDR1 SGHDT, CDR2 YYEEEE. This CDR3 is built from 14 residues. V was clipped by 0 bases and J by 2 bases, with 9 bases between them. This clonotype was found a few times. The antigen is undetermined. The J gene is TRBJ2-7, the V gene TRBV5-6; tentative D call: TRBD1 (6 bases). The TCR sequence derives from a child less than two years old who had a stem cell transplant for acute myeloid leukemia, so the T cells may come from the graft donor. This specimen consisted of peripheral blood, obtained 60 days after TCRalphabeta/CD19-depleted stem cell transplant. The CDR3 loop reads CASSLVGTPYEQYF. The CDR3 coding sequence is TGTGCCAGCAGCTTGGTAGGGACACCCTACGAGCAGTACTTC.